Given below is one T cell receptor (beta chain) in context. In the original processing: Amplification from reference gene primers served as the basis for estimated nucleated cell counts. The table came from immunoSEQ multiplex PCR; TCRdb's copy has only in-frame clones and leaves some out. Clone size and the V and J calls come from that table; the DNA yielded D and trimming. The table includes roughly 250,000 clones, roughly 80% detected once. This entry is derived from a study of blood T cell repertoires in COVID-19. About the study: The samples span acute and convalescent COVID-19 from the United States, Italy and Spain. PBMCs, B-cell-depleted T cells, or T cells provided the cDNA or gDNA that made up the material.

The germline V and J ends were trimmed by 9 bases and 7 bases, with 14 bases remaining between them. This CDR3 has 12 residues. Sequencing was carried out using peripheral blood. The chain links TRBV12-3 or TRBV12-4 to TRBJ2-3, with a possible D match to TRBD2 (6 bases). The TCR was taken from a woman aged 55-70 years with active or convalescent COVID-19. The CDR3 loop is CASSGLQHTQYF. As DNA, the CDR3 is TGTGCCAGTTCGGGACTTCAGCATACGCAGTATTTT.